This T cell receptor (beta chain) derives from a study of cytomegalovirus exposure and HLA in healthy donors. Study as a whole: Samples from HLA-typed donors yielded about 85 million unique TCRs in an early data release.

Regarding this clone: The target antigen is unknown.

The PCR ran on 60 Vbeta and 13 Jbeta primers. The protocol was immunoSEQ multiplex PCR, while the TCRdb copy is restricted to in-frame clones and leaves out a portion. The sample lists around 120,000 clones, 80% to 90% occurring once. General study points: Cytomegalovirus status, reportedly, was diagnosed with high specificity and sensitivity by the classifier.

V was trimmed by 6 bases and J by 0 bases, leaving 11 bases between them. This CDR3 is built from 14 residues. Germline-derived CDR1 and CDR2 are MNHNS and SASEGT. This TCR was sampled from a woman between 40 and 50 years old in good health and CMV-seropositive. Sequenced input: PBMCs. The chain links TRBV6-1 to TRBJ1-1; D is unresolved. As DNA, the CDR3 is TGTGCCAGCAGGACACAGAACGTGAACACTGAAGCTTTCTTT. Translated: CASRTQNVNTEAFF.